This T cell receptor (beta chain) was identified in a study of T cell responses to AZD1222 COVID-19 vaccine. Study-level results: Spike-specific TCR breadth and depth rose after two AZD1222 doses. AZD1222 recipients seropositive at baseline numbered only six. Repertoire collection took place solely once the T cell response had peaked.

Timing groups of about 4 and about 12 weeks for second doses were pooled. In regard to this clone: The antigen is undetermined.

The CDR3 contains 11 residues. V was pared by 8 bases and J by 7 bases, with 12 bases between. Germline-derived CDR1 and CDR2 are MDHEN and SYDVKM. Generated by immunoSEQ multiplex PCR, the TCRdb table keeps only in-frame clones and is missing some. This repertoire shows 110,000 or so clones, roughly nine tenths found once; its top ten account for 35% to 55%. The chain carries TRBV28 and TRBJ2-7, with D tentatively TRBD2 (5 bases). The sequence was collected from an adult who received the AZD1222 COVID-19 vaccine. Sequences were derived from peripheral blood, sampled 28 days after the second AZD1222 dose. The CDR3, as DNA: TGTGCCAGCCAACTAGACCGAGAGCAGTACTTC. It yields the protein CASQLDREQYF.